The clone carrying this T cell receptor beta chain was picked up a small number of times. TCRdb fed the RT-PCR reads into MiXCR, producing one record per CDR3 protein. The data hold about 170,000 distinct CDR3 sequences, with 10% to 15% observed a single time. CDR1 and CDR2 (germline): MDHEN, SYDVKM. The CDR3 runs to 17 residues. V shed 5 bases and J 4 bases; nucleotides not matched to a gene: 10. The sample originates from a study of response to subunit inactivated influenza vaccine. Another study also made use of these data, one on T cells expressing NK-cell markers. From that paper: With UMIs, 5'RACE template switching was used to make TCR beta cDNA. Among eight sequenced donors, seven carried HCMV seropositivity while one was seronegative. The sorts in several experiments were restricted to alpha-beta TCR T cells by an anti-gamma-delta TCR antibody. Certain NKG2C+ T cell clones were expanded, and their HCMV specificity remained unclear.

The genes are TRBV28 and TRBJ2-7; TRBD2 matches at 14 bases. The material was CD8+ T cells sorted from PBMCs, obtained roughly 12 days after vaccination. The clonotype originates from a man over 45 who received an inactivated influenza vaccine. The CDR3 DNA sequence: TGTGCCAGCAGTCACTTGGGACTAGCGGGAGTTTCTTACGAGCAGTACTTC. This translates into CASSHLGLAGVSYEQYF.